These T cell receptor beta chains were read from a single sample in a study of CD8 T cells in Susac syndrome. In TCRdb, the immunoSEQ multiplex PCR reads were re-called with MiXCR into one record per CDR3 protein. The repertoire holds more than 110,000 distinct CDR3 sequences, with around 94% as singletons. Material for sequencing was CD8+ T cells from PBMCs. These receptors were collected from a human donor in good health. Both conserved end residues are part of each CDR3. Each record gives: J gene, D gene, V gene, clone size, CDR3 protein, CDR3 DNA. The D gene is left open where the match is weak. Clone size is shown for a subset of rows, as once, few, many or a class of expanded clone.

>TRBJ2-1|NA|TRBV30|NA
CAWNNEQFF
TGTGCCTGGAACAATGAGCAGTTCTTC
>TRBJ2-1|TRBD2|TRBV7-9|NA
CASLAGNYNEQFF
TGTGCCAGCCTAGCGGGGAATTACAATGAGCAGTTCTTC
>TRBJ2-7|NA|TRBV27|NA
CASSFHTSGGTVGYEQYF
TGTGCCAGCAGTTTCCACACTAGTGGAGGGACAGTTGGCTACGAGCAGTACTTC
>TRBJ1-1|NA|TRBV5-1|NA
CASSSGVEAFF
TGCGCCAGCAGCTCCGGAGTTGAAGCTTTCTTT
>TRBJ2-3|NA|TRBV7-9|NA
CASSLGDVDTQYF
TGTGCCAGCAGCTTAGGGGACGTAGATACGCAGTATTTT
>TRBJ2-7|NA|TRBV29-1|few
CSVMEGDYEQYF
TGCAGCGTTATGGAGGGGGACTACGAGCAGTACTTC
>TRBJ2-5|NA|TRBV19|NA
CASNFGVRQETQYF
TGTGCCAGCAACTTTGGGGTACGGCAAGAGACCCAGTACTTC
>TRBJ2-3|TRBD2|TRBV7-8|NA
CASSPRGLAASTDTQYF
TGTGCCAGCAGCCCTAGAGGACTAGCGGCTAGCACAGATACGCAGTATTTT
>TRBJ2-5|TRBD1|TRBV25-1|NA
CASSEWDRVGETQYF
TGTGCCAGCAGTGAATGGGACAGGGTAGGGGAGACCCAGTACTTC
>TRBJ2-7|NA|TRBV29-1|NA
CSVAPSGGSEQYF
TGCAGCGTTGCCCCGAGTGGTGGATCCGAGCAGTACTTC
>TRBJ2-3|TRBD1|TRBV27|NA
CASSSTGDDSTDTQYF
TGTGCCAGCAGTTCGACAGGGGACGACAGCACAGATACGCAGTATTTT
>TRBJ2-1|TRBD2|TRBV18|NA
CASSPGLVDEQFF
TGTGCCAGCTCACCCGGACTAGTGGATGAGCAGTTCTTC
>TRBJ1-5|NA|TRBV12-3/TRBV12-4|NA
CASSLQYSNQPQHF
TGTGCCAGCAGTTTACAGTATAGCAATCAGCCCCAGCATTTT
>TRBJ2-1|NA|TRBV6-2/TRBV6-3|NA
CASSYASVYDRPPFF
TGTGCCAGCAGTTACGCTAGCGTGTACGATCGCCCCCCGTTCTTC
>TRBJ2-1|NA|TRBV12-3/TRBV12-4|NA
CASSSTYEQFF
TGTGCCAGCAGTTCTACGTATGAGCAGTTCTTC
>TRBJ2-1|NA|TRBV27|NA
CASSLGSAKNNEQFF
TGTGCCAGCAGTTTAGGCTCAGCCAAAAACAATGAGCAGTTCTTC
>TRBJ2-7|TRBD1|TRBV7-3|NA
CASSPGTGEWEQYF
TGTGCCAGCAGCCCCGGGACAGGTGAATGGGAGCAGTACTTC
>TRBJ2-7|NA|TRBV15|once
CATSRVGLGLSYEQYF
TGTGCCACCAGCAGAGTGGGGCTAGGACTATCCTACGAGCAGTACTTC
>TRBJ2-5|NA|TRBV2|NA
CASTVTSQGGGETQYF
TGTGCCAGCACGGTGACTTCACAGGGAGGCGGAGAGACCCAGTACTTC
>TRBJ2-1|TRBD2|TRBV20-1|NA
CSARDFREGYNEQFF
TGCAGTGCTAGAGATTTCCGGGAGGGTTACAATGAGCAGTTCTTC
>TRBJ1-2|NA|TRBV27|NA
CASSFGQENYGYTF
TGTGCCAGCAGTTTTGGGCAAGAGAACTATGGCTACACCTTC
>TRBJ1-2|NA|TRBV27|NA
CASSLGGNYGYTF
TGTGCCAGCAGTTTGGGGGGTAACTATGGCTACACCTTC
>TRBJ2-7|TRBD1|TRBV15|NA
CATSREYVETGVYEQYF
TGTGCCACCAGCAGAGAGTACGTCGAGACAGGGGTCTACGAGCAGTACTTC
>TRBJ2-1|NA|TRBV27|NA
CASTPGGGGYNEQFF
TGTGCCAGCACCCCAGGGGGCGGGGGCTACAATGAGCAGTTCTTC
>TRBJ2-3|NA|TRBV11-1|NA
CASNSLDGPYTQYF
TGTGCCAGCAACTCCCTCGACGGACCCTATACGCAGTATTTT